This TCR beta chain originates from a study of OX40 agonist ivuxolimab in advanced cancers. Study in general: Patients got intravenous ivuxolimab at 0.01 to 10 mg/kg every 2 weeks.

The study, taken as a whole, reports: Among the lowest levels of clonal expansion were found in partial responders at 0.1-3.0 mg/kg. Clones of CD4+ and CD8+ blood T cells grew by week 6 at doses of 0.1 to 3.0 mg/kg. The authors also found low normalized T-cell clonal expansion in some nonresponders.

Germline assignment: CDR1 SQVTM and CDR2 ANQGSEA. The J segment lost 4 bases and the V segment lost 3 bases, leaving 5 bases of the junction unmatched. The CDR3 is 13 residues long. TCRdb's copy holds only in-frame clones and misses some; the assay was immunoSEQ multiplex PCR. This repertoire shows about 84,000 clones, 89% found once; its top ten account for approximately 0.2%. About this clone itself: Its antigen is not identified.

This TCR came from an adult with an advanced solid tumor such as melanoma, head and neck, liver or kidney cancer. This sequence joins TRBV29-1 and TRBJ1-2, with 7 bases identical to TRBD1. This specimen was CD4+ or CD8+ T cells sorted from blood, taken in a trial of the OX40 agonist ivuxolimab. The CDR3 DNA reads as TGCAGCGTTGATACAGGGGTTACCTATGGCTACACCTTC. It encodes CSVDTGVTYGYTF.